The present T cell receptor (beta chain) was sequenced within a study of T cells in Graves' hyperthyroidism and ophthalmopathy. TCR beta CDR3 regions were amplified from RNA. The HTBI primer set served for first-round RT-PCR of the TCR CDR3. From the multiplex PCR reads, TCRdb called clonotypes with MiXCR, one entry per CDR3 protein. The sample carries over 700,000 distinct CDR3 sequences, roughly a sixth recorded once. The CDR3 has 14 amino acids. V was cut by 4 bases and J by 1 base, with 10 bases left in between. Germline V lookup: CDR1 SGHDN, CDR2 FVKESK. This clonotype was detected ten times or more.

V gene TRBV14 combines with J gene TRBJ1-1; no definite D call. The specimen was blood. The sequence derives from a woman in her 50s with Graves' hyperthyroidism that later progressed to Graves' ophthalmopathy. CDR3 sequence: CASSPWGANTEAFF. CDR3 in DNA: TGTGCCAGCAGCCCTTGGGGAGCGAACACTGAAGCTTTCTTT.